This paragraph reports one T cell receptor (beta chain). Its specificity is unknown. This sample was included in a study of T cells in Graves' hyperthyroidism and ophthalmopathy. Study as a whole: Blood was drawn when the patient was first diagnosed and still untreated.

RNA transcripts yielded amplified TCR beta CDR3 regions. A set of HTBI primers served as the primers for a first-round RT-PCR of the TCR CDR3. Via MiXCR, TCRdb re-called the multiplex PCR reads, giving one row per CDR3 protein. Of 490,000 or so distinct CDR3 sequences in the sample, around 15% were seen once. The CDR3 has 15 amino acids. Germline lookup yields CDR1 SGHRS and CDR2 YFSETQ. The germline V and J ends were trimmed by 5 bases and 8 bases, with 19 bases remaining between them. A Clinical Activity Score of at least 3, a NOSPECS grade of at least 4 and a duration under 3 months were recorded in the ophthalmopathy patients. Source material for PBMCs was over 8 ml fresh peripheral blood. Study findings and constraints: Among thyroid clonotypes expanded above 0.001, most also appeared in blood.

The chain joins TRBV5-1 to TRBJ1-4; D is uncertain. The sequence was obtained from a woman aged 25 to 45 with Graves' ophthalmopathy. Sequenced input: blood. The CDR3, as DNA: TGCGCCAGCAGTACGGAGGGCGCATTGCGGGAAAAACTGTTTTTT. It translates to CASSTEGALREKLFF.